This TCR beta chain was sequenced during a study of identical twins. Study-level points and caveats: Models predicted too little out-of-frame TCR alpha sharing in monozygotic twins. Because invariant MAIT and iNKT cells could be present, zero-insertion analyses could be partly confounded. Twin-shared out-of-frame alpha sequences showed excess low generation probability.

Template switching added a universal primer site; cDNA carried unique molecular identifiers. TCRdb called the 5' RACE reads again in MiXCR, with one record for every CDR3 protein. Counted here are about 200,000 distinct CDR3 sequences, less than 10% occurring once; the ten biggest clones make up around 5%. On this clonotype: Its target is unknown.

The CDR3 totals 16 residues. V shed 2 bases and J 2 bases; nucleotides not matched to a gene: 8. Per the germline V gene, CDR1 is MDHEN and CDR2 is SYDVKM. V and J are TRBV28 and TRBJ2-5, with 7 bases matching TRBD1. The sequence came from a woman in her late teens or twenties in good health. Sequencing input: memory (CD45RO+) T cells sorted from blood. The DNA of the CDR3 is TGTGCCAGCAGTTTAAGTGGGACAGTCGGGCAAGAGACCCAGTACTTC. Translation: CASSLSGTVGQETQYF.